Listed below are T cell receptor beta chains from one sample, sequenced in a study of T cell responses to AZD1222 COVID-19 vaccine. Some clones are missing from TCRdb's copy, which holds only in-frame ones; the method was immunoSEQ multiplex PCR. The table has more than 90,000 clones, roughly four fifths seen once. The sequencing here drew on peripheral blood, taken on day 0 of AZD1222 vaccination. The source of these receptors is an adult in good health. Both conserved end residues are part of each CDR3. The D gene is left open where the match is weak. The listing skips clone size in some rows; elsewhere it reads once, few, many or a size class.

CDR3aa	CDR3nt	j_gene	v_gene	abundance	d_gene
CATSGFKDYGYTF	TGTGCCACCAGCGGGTTTAAGGACTATGGCTACACCTTC	TRBJ1-2	TRBV15	NA	NA
CASSLQETQYF	TGTGCCAGCAGCCTCCAAGAGACCCAGTACTTC	TRBJ2-5	TRBV12-3/TRBV12-4	NA	NA
CASGDLSETYEQYF	TGTGCCAGCGGAGACCTGAGCGAAACCTACGAGCAGTACTTC	TRBJ2-7	TRBV6-5	NA	NA
CASSISGTRTDTQYF	TGTGCCAGCAGTATTTCCGGGACCCGCACAGATACGCAGTATTTT	TRBJ2-3	TRBV6-5	NA	NA
CSGGIEGNSFQFF	TGCAGCGGGGGAATTGAGGGGAATTCATTTCAGTTCTTC	TRBJ2-1	TRBV29-1	once	NA
CASSSRTVNYGYTF	TGTGCCAGCAGCTCCCGGACGGTTAACTATGGCTACACCTTC	TRBJ1-2	TRBV7-2	NA	NA
CASSLLAGFQETQYF	TGTGCCAGCAGCTTGCTAGCGGGCTTCCAAGAGACCCAGTACTTC	TRBJ2-5	TRBV5-4	NA	TRBD2
CASSIQAPYEQYF	TGTGCCAGTAGTATTCAAGCCCCCTACGAGCAGTACTTC	TRBJ2-7	TRBV19	NA	NA
CASSLAGQQETQYF	TGCGCCAGCAGCTTGGCGGGGCAGCAAGAGACCCAGTACTTC	TRBJ2-5	TRBV5-1	NA	NA
CASSEGTVYNEQFF	TGTGCCAGCAGCGAGGGGACAGTTTACAATGAGCAGTTCTTC	TRBJ2-1	TRBV5-6	NA	TRBD1
CASSLGTSTEAFF	TGTGCCAGCAGCTTAGGAACTAGCACTGAAGCTTTCTTT	TRBJ1-1	TRBV11-1	NA	NA
CASSLTLRTAPTYEQYF	TGTGCCAGCAGCTTGACCCTCCGGACAGCGCCAACCTACGAGCAGTACTTC	TRBJ2-7	TRBV5-4	NA	NA
CASSLAGVVSNQPQHF	TGTGCCAGCAGCTTAGCGGGGGTTGTAAGCAATCAGCCCCAGCATTTT	TRBJ1-5	TRBV7-2	few	NA
CASSWAPGQGLETQYF	TGCGCCAGCAGCTGGGCTCCGGGACAGGGGTTGGAGACCCAGTACTTC	TRBJ2-5	TRBV5-1	NA	TRBD1
CASSPRDNRNQPQHF	TGTGCCAGCAGCCCAAGGGACAATCGCAATCAGCCCCAGCATTTT	TRBJ1-5	TRBV7-8	NA	NA
CASSSFRVRDYGYTF	TGTGCCAGCAGCTCCTTTAGGGTGAGGGACTATGGCTACACCTTC	TRBJ1-2	TRBV7-6	NA	NA
CASSYTSGELFF	TGTGCCAGCAGTTACACCTCCGGGGAGCTGTTTTTT	TRBJ2-2	TRBV6-5	NA	NA
CASSRYQGTGNTIYF	TGTGCCAGCAGTCGTTATCAGGGGACTGGAAACACCATATATTTT	TRBJ1-3	TRBV6-5	NA	NA
CASSLAGGLETQYF	TGTGCCAGCAGCTTGGCCGGGGGCTTAGAGACCCAGTACTTC	TRBJ2-5	TRBV5-4	NA	NA
CASSLAGDMNTEAFF	TGTGCCAGCAGCTTAGCAGGGGACATGAACACTGAAGCTTTCTTT	TRBJ1-1	TRBV7-9	NA	NA
CAIRAGTGNYGYTF	TGTGCCATCAGGGCCGGGACGGGGAACTATGGCTACACCTTC	TRBJ1-2	TRBV10-3	NA	NA
CATSETTGGNQPQHF	TGTGCCACCAGTGAGACTACAGGGGGCAATCAGCCCCAGCATTTT	TRBJ1-5	TRBV24-1	NA	TRBD1
CATSDSWDTEQYF	TGTGCCACCAGTGATTCTTGGGACACCGAGCAGTACTTC	TRBJ2-7	TRBV24-1	NA	NA
CASSLGDSNQPQHF	TGTGCCAGCAGTCTGGGGGATAGCAATCAGCCCCAGCATTTT	TRBJ1-5	TRBV6-5	NA	NA
CASCPGTSGIKLVAQYF	TGCGCCAGCTGTCCCGGGACTAGCGGGATAAAGTTAGTAGCGCAGTATTTT	TRBJ2-3	TRBV4-1	once	TRBD2
CATSNPTGGLPGYTF	TGTGCCACCTCGAATCCGACAGGGGGCCTTCCTGGCTACACCTTC	TRBJ1-2	TRBV24-1	NA	TRBD1
CASSSGTGLGYEQYF	TGTGCCAGCAGTTCAGGAACAGGACTTGGCTACGAGCAGTACTTC	TRBJ2-7	TRBV6-2/TRBV6-3	NA	NA
CASSEDRGIYGYTF	TGTGCCAGCAGTGAGGACAGGGGGATCTATGGCTACACCTTC	TRBJ1-2	TRBV6-1	NA	TRBD1
CASSYRGGRYNEQFF	TGTGCCAGCAGTTACCGGGGGGGGAGATACAATGAGCAGTTCTTC	TRBJ2-1	TRBV6-2/TRBV6-3	NA	TRBD2
CASRLTGISNQPQHF	TGTGCCAGCAGGTTGACAGGGATTAGCAATCAGCCCCAGCATTTT	TRBJ1-5	TRBV6-5	NA	TRBD1
CATSNINTGELFF	TGTGCCACCAGTAATATTAACACCGGGGAGCTGTTTTTT	TRBJ2-2	TRBV24-1	NA	NA
CASPRWLFDGYTF	TGTGCCAGCCCACGGTGGTTATTTGATGGCTACACCTTC	TRBJ1-2	TRBV21-1	once	NA
CAIGTGNEKLFF	TGTGCCATCGGGACGGGGAATGAAAAACTGTTTTTT	TRBJ1-4	TRBV10-3	NA	NA
CASSYEWEGLYEQYF	TGTGCCAGCAGTTACGAGTGGGAGGGCCTGTACGAGCAGTACTTC	TRBJ2-7	TRBV6-6	NA	TRBD2
CASSWTEQETQYF	TGTGCCAGCAGCTGGACAGAACAAGAGACCCAGTACTTC	TRBJ2-5	TRBV6-5	NA	NA
CASSLLDIATGDYIQYF	TGTGCCAGCAGTTTATTAGATATCGCGACAGGGGATTACATTCAGTACTTC	TRBJ2-4	TRBV27	NA	TRBD1
CASSLDNFQETQYF	TGTGCCAGCAGCTTAGACAACTTCCAAGAGACCCAGTACTTC	TRBJ2-5	TRBV7-9	NA	NA
CASSPVGAGYTF	TGTGCCAGCAGCCCGGTCGGAGCTGGCTACACCTTC	TRBJ1-2	TRBV7-2	NA	NA
CASGDRDRGYNEQFF	TGTGCTAGTGGTGACCGGGACAGGGGCTACAATGAGCAGTTCTTC	TRBJ2-1	TRBV12-5	NA	TRBD1
CSVELDRGSEQYF	TGCAGCGTTGAATTAGACAGGGGAAGCGAGCAGTACTTC	TRBJ2-7	TRBV29-1	NA	TRBD1
CASSRLNTEAFF	TGTGCCAGCAGCCGACTGAACACTGAAGCTTTCTTT	TRBJ1-1	TRBV3-1/TRBV3-2	NA	NA
CASSPRGRLLGWDENSGNTIYF	TGTGCCAGCTCACCAAGGGGTCGTCTCCTTGGATGGGACGAAAACTCTGGAAACACCATATATTTT	TRBJ1-3	TRBV18	NA	NA
CASSQVGGGAFNEQFF	TGTGCCAGCAGCCAAGTGGGCGGGGGGGCCTTCAATGAGCAGTTCTTC	TRBJ2-1	TRBV3-1/TRBV3-2	NA	TRBD2
CASSPGTGGLAQHF	TGTGCCAGCAGTCCGGGGACAGGCGGCTTAGCCCAGCATTTT	TRBJ1-5	TRBV27	once	TRBD1
CASSHRDRNIQYF	TGCGCCAGCAGCCACCGGGACAGAAACATTCAGTACTTC	TRBJ2-4	TRBV4-3	NA	TRBD1
CASSPRLAGSYNEQFF	TGTGCCAGCAGCCCCCGGCTAGCGGGGTCCTACAATGAGCAGTTCTTC	TRBJ2-1	TRBV11-3	few	TRBD2
CASSQDSQAYYEQYF	TGCGCCAGCAGCCAAGACTCACAGGCTTACTACGAGCAGTACTTC	TRBJ2-7	TRBV4-3	NA	NA
CASSLPGMDNQPQHF	TGTGCCAGCAGTTTGCCAGGGATGGACAATCAGCCCCAGCATTTT	TRBJ1-5	TRBV28	NA	NA
CASSLAGEGEQYF	TGTGCCAGCAGCCTTGCGGGGGAAGGCGAGCAGTACTTC	TRBJ2-7	TRBV3-1/TRBV3-2	NA	TRBD2
CASSVGSVYNEQFF	TGTGCCAGCAGCGTAGGTTCGGTCTACAATGAGCAGTTCTTC	TRBJ2-1	TRBV9	NA	NA
CSASRDYEQYF	TGCAGTGCCAGTCGGGATTACGAGCAGTACTTC	TRBJ2-7	TRBV20-1	NA	NA
CASGDSLYGYTF	TGTGCCAGCGGAGACAGCCTCTATGGCTACACCTTC	TRBJ1-2	TRBV6-5	few	NA
CASSESALLTPGANVLTF	TGTGCCAGCAGTGAGTCGGCCTTATTAACCCCTGGGGCCAACGTCCTGACTTTC	TRBJ2-6	TRBV2	NA	NA
CASSLSETQYF	TGTGCCAGCAGCCTCTCGGAGACCCAGTACTTC	TRBJ2-5	TRBV7-2	NA	NA
CASNPGRLDGELFF	TGTGCCAGCAACCCCGGAAGGTTGGACGGGGAGCTGTTTTTT	TRBJ2-2	TRBV6-5	NA	NA
CASSLQGARNEQFF	TGTGCCAGCAGTTTGCAGGGGGCGCGAAATGAGCAGTTCTTC	TRBJ2-1	TRBV6-5	NA	TRBD1
CASSSEGRSYGYTF	TGTGCCAGCAGCTCCGAGGGACGGAGCTATGGCTACACCTTC	TRBJ1-2	TRBV7-8	NA	NA
CASSTYSRGYTF	TGTGCCAGCAGCACCTATTCGCGGGGCTACACCTTC	TRBJ1-2	TRBV11-2	NA	NA
CATSPPGSSYNEQFF	TGTGCCACCAGTCCCCCAGGGAGCTCCTACAATGAGCAGTTCTTC	TRBJ2-1	TRBV24-1	NA	NA